The 17 T cell receptor beta chains below were found in one sample sequenced in a study of CD8 T cells in ankylosing spondylitis. TCRdb re-derived calls from the 5' RACE reads in MiXCR, one entry per CDR3 protein. This sample has around 39,000 distinct CDR3 sequences, with around 15% found just once. The sequenced sample was synovial fluid, either unsorted or a sorted T cell fraction (not recorded which). The source is a male donor with ankylosing spondylitis.

This clonotype was detected a few times. This CDR3 is CASSLAGGTDEKLFF. The CDR3 region has the DNA TGTGCCAGCAGCTTGGCTGGAGGGACTGATGAAAAACTGTTTTTT. The chain joins TRBV5-6 to TRBJ1-4; tentatively, D is TRBD1 (5 bases). Germline values: CDR1 SGHDT, CDR2 YYEEEE. The CDR3 loop spans 15 amino acids. The ends were cut back, 0 bases at V and 6 bases at J, with 12 bases in the middle.

The chain links TRBV28 to TRBJ2-7; D gene uncertain. Germline CDR1 and CDR2: MDHEN and SYDVKM. Deletions cut 2 bases from V and 0 bases from J, with 14 bases between. There are 16 residues in the CDR3. The CDR3 DNA reads as TGTGCCAGCAGTTTAGGAGTGACCCAGGTCTCCTACGAGCAGTACTTC. The encoded protein is CASSLGVTQVSYEQYF.

The rearrangement joins TRBV4-1 to TRBJ2-7; a possible D gene is TRBD2 (6 bases). Germline lookup yields CDR1 MGHRA and CDR2 YSYEKL. Trimming cost V 0 bases and J 1 base, with 10 bases left between them. The CDR3 is 15 residues long. The CDR3 nucleotides are TGCGCCAGCAGCCAAGAGGAGGGAGGATCCTACGAGCAGTACTTC. This encodes CASSQEEGGSYEQYF.

This clonotype appeared a few times. J is TRBJ2-1 and V is TRBV20-1; 9 bases map to TRBD2. CDR1 is DFQATT, CDR2 SNEGSKA, per germline (reference sequence). CDR3 length: 14 amino acids. Trimming cost V 6 bases and J 3 bases; bases outside gene matches: 6. CDR3 amino acids: CSATGTSSYNEQFF. CDR3 bases: TGCAGTGCCACCGGGACTAGCAGCTACAATGAGCAGTTCTTC.

This clonotype occurred many times. The J gene is TRBJ1-1, the V gene TRBV10-3; perhaps TRBD1 as D (5 bases). Germline values: CDR1 ENHRY, CDR2 SYGVKD. There are 13 residues in the CDR3. Trimming cost V 2 bases and J 1 base, with 5 bases left between them. The CDR3 DNA reads TGTGCCATCAGTGAGACAGGGAACACTGAAGCTTTCTTT. The encoded protein is CAISETGNTEAFF.

This clonotype was observed a handful of times. The rearrangement joins TRBV29-1 to TRBJ2-1, with a possible D match to TRBD2 (7 bases). This CDR3 spans 14 amino acids. The V end lost 4 bases, the J end lost 4 bases, and 14 bases lay between the germline ends. CDR1 and CDR2 (germline): SQVTM, ANQGSEA. For the CDR3, the DNA is TGCAGCGTTGCGGGGGGCTCCAGGTACAATGAGCAGTTCTTC. This codes for CSVAGGSRYNEQFF.

This clonotype is medium-sized. The rearrangement links TRBV4-1 to TRBJ2-3, with D perhaps matching TRBD2 (6 bases). The CDR3 runs 17 residues. Looked up from germline, CDR1 is MGHRA and CDR2 is YSYEKL. Trimming stripped 5 bases from V and 2 bases from J, with 20 bases between. The CDR3 reads CASSGSVVIADTDTQYF. Written as DNA, the CDR3 is TGCGCCAGCAGCGGATCCGTGGTTATAGCGGACACAGATACGCAGTATTTT.

The sample holds many counts of this clonotype. The chain carries TRBV20-1 and TRBJ2-2; D remains ambiguous. The CDR3 totals 15 residues. V lost 6 bases and J lost 3, with 17 bases in between. Per germline, CDR1 DFQATT and CDR2 SNEGSKA (reference sequence). The CDR3 DNA is TGCAGTGCACCCAGGCCGGCCTTCGACACCGGGGAGCTGTTTTTT. It encodes CSAPRPAFDTGELFF.

V usage is TRBV18 and J usage is TRBJ2-3; D remains unclear. CDR3 size: 16 residues. Trimming pared 3 bases from V and 2 bases from J, leaving 15 bases between. Germline V gene sequence: CDR1 KGHSH, CDR2 LQKENI. DNA for the CDR3: TGTGCCAGCTCACCTCATGGTAGAGAACCCACAGATACGCAGTATTTT. This encodes CASSPHGREPTDTQYF.

This clonotype was seen repeatedly, ten times or more. V gene TRBV5-1 combines with J gene TRBJ2-7, with TRBD1 identical over 12 bases. CDR3 length equals 14 residues. V trimming: 4 bases; J trimming: 4 bases; junction bases outside the gene matches: 3. Germline CDR1 reads SGHRS; CDR2 reads YFSETQ. The CDR3 region has the DNA TGCGCCAGCAGCGTGGGACAGGGGGCATACGAGCAGTACTTC. Its protein is CASSVGQGAYEQYF. The full variable domain, with the rest looked up from reference TRBV5-1 and TRBJ2-7, is KAGVTQTPRYLIKTRGQQVTLSCSPISGHRSVSWYQQTPGQGLQFLFEYFSETQRNKGNFPGRFSGRQFSNSRSEMNVSTLELGDSALYLCASSVGQGAYEQYFGPGTRLTVT.

V and J are TRBV27 and TRBJ2-3; D gene unclear. Germline-derived CDR1 and CDR2 are MNHEY and SMNVEV (reference sequence). The CDR3 has 14 amino acids. The V end lost 4 bases, the J end lost 3 bases, and 11 bases lay between the germline ends. The CDR3 bases are TGTGCCAGCAGTTCAACCGGGTATACAGATACGCAGTATTTT. Its translation: CASSSTGYTDTQYF.

This clonotype was seen at least ten times. The chain is built from TRBV4-2 and TRBJ2-7, with 8 nucleotides matching TRBD2. This CDR3 has 15 residues. Germline trimming cut 0 bases from V and 3 bases from J; bases unmatched to any gene: 4. CDR1 LGHNA and CDR2 YNFKEQ come from the germline V gene. This chain's CDR3 is CASSQDRGTSYEQYF. CDR3 coding DNA: TGTGCCAGCAGCCAAGATCGAGGGACTAGCTACGAGCAGTACTTC.

This clonotype was seen ten or more times. V is TRBV7-9 and J is TRBJ2-7, with 8 bases lining up with TRBD1. CDR3 size: 16 residues. V shed 4 bases, J shed 2 bases, and the junction held 10 bases outside the gene matches. The germline CDR1 and CDR2 sequences are SEHNR and FQNEAQ (reference sequence). The CDR3 DNA reads TGTGCCAGCAGCTCAGGGACAGGTCTTTCCCCCTACGAGCAGTACTTC. This translates into CASSSGTGLSPYEQYF.

This clonotype was detected ten times or more. V is TRBV4-3 and J is TRBJ2-6, with unresolved D. The CDR3 is 16 amino acids. V was clipped by 0 bases and J by 0 bases, with 6 bases between them. Germline V gene data show CDR1 as LGHNA and CDR2 as YSLEER. Here the CDR3 DNA reads TGCGCCAGCAGCCAAGATGCGGCCTCTGGGGCCAACGTCCTGACTTTC. Amino acids: CASSQDAASGANVLTF.

This clonotype occurred a few times. This chain connects TRBV6-1 to TRBJ1-2, with D unresolved. Trimming shortened V by 6 bases and J by 1 base, and 9 bases separated the two germline ends. The CDR3 contains 13 residues. Germline CDR1 MNHNS, CDR2 SASEGT. Here the CDR3 reads CASRDGGNYGYTF. Here the CDR3 DNA reads TGTGCCAGCAGGGACGGCGGTAACTATGGCTACACCTTC.

This clonotype was recorded once. The chain is built from TRBV6-4 and TRBJ2-2, with 11 positions matching TRBD1. The V segment lost 8 bases and the J segment 5 bases; nucleotides outside the gene matches: 4. The CDR3 contains 14 residues. Germline CDR1 and CDR2: MRHNA and SNTAGT. CDR3 protein: CASGQGAITGELFF. The CDR3 DNA sequence: TGTGCCAGCGGACAGGGGGCGATAACCGGGGAGCTGTTTTTT.

Only a few counts were recorded for this clonotype. The CDR3 here is CASSLGASGRGTRGQFF. CDR3 coding DNA: TGTGCCAGCAGTTTGGGGGCTAGCGGGAGAGGCACCCGGGGGCAGTTCTTC. The chain recombines TRBV27 with TRBJ2-1, with TRBD2 identical over 10 bases. Germline V CDR1 and CDR2: MNHEY, SMNVEV (reference sequence). This CDR3 spans 17 amino acids. With V trimmed by 3 bases and J by 12 bases, 17 bases remained unmatched.